This T cell receptor beta chain was sequenced during a study of CD8 T cells in ankylosing spondylitis. This clonotype was found many times. The antigen is unknown. Germline assignment: CDR1 LGHNA and CDR2 YSLEER. V lost 4 bases and J lost 4, with 18 bases in between. The CDR3 is made up of 16 amino acids. Study results and limitations: The study identified a TCR beta motif of several highly homologous variants that appeared characteristic of ankylosing spondylitis blood. In reactive arthritis synovial fluid and blood, some motif variants had been reported before. Significant enrichment of disease-linked clones was reported in matched ankylosing spondylitis synovial fluid.

The authors made TCR beta libraries by quantitative 5'-RACE with molecular barcodes. TCRdb fed the 5' RACE reads into MiXCR, producing one record per CDR3 protein. The sample carries approximately 520,000 distinct CDR3 sequences, 5.3% recorded once. The sequenced sample consisted of blood, either unsorted or a sorted T cell fraction (not recorded which). The TCR comes from a male donor with ankylosing spondylitis. The gene calls are TRBV4-3 and TRBJ2-3; the D gene is possibly TRBD1 (6 bases). CDR3 sequence: CASSLAVGSGADTQYF. Here the CDR3 DNA reads TGCGCCAGCAGCCTCGCGGTTGGGTCAGGGGCAGATACGCAGTATTTT.